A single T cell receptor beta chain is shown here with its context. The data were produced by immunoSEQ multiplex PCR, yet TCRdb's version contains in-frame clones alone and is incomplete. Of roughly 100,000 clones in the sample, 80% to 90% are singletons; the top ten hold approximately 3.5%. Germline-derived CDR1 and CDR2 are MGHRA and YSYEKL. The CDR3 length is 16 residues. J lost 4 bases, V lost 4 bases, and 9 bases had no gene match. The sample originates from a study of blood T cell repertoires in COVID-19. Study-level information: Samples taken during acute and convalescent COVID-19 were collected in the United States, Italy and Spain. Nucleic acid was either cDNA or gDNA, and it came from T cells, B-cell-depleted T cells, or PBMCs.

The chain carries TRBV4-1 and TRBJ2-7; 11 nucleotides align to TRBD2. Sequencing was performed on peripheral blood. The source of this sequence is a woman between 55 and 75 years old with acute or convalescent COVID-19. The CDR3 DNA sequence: TGCGCCAGCAGCCCATTAGCGGGAGGGCCCACTTACGAGCAGTACGTC. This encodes CASSPLAGGPTYEQYV.